The T cell receptor beta chain described here comes from a study of T cells in Graves' hyperthyroidism and ophthalmopathy (dated by TCRdb to between 2017 and 2020). Background for the entire study: Peripheral blood samples were taken at initial diagnosis, before any treatment was given. A discovery cohort of approximately 97 patients, 43 with Graves' ophthalmopathy and under 60 with stable Graves' hyperthyroidism, was used to find distinguishing TCR V-J signatures. Prospective prediction of ophthalmopathy was tested in an independent validation cohort of fewer than 20 hyperthyroidism patients and some 17 patients who later progressed to ophthalmopathy. The 75 to 100 discovery patients were randomly split 7:3 into training and test sets. In six Graves' hyperthyroidism patients, the study also compared T-cell repertoires from thyroid tissue with T-cell repertoires from blood. Once sampling was done, hyperthyroidism patients were given methimazole at a starting dose of 30 mg daily, whereas ophthalmopathy patients were given high-dose intravenous methylprednisolone. The paper reports TCR Vbeta CDR3 sequencing of 130 to 150 peripheral blood samples: around 41 ophthalmopathy, fewer than 80 hyperthyroidism and around 17 progressor patients.

The TCR beta CDR3 regions were amplified from the RNA transcripts. The TCR CDR3 was subjected to a first round of RT-PCR using the HTBI primer set and the Qiagen OneStep RT-PCR kit. Libraries were constructed in a second round of multiplex PCR, after which size selection and purification were performed. Sequencing of the libraries was done on an Illumina HiSeq2000 using paired-end 100 bp reads. In the original analysis: SOAPnuke was used to process the raw data, throwing out any read that contained adapters or uncalled bases, had a mean Phred below 15, or lacked an exact constant-primer or identifier match. COPE v1.2.5 was used to merge the high-quality paired reads, and each unique nucleotide sequence was defined as a clonotype. MiTCR v1.1 was used to align clonotypes to the IMGT TRBV, TRBD and TRBJ reference segments. Only V-J combinations with frequency above 0.0001, covering approximately 99% of repertoires, were analysed. A TCS score was defined as the ratio of F50 (clonal expansion) to E x V (chaos), with BLOSUM62-based TCRdist applied between CDR3 peptides within each V-J. Welch's t-statistics and random forest reduced 450 to 600 V-J features to about 13, which were used in a naive Bayes classifier (R e1071). TCRdb cleaned the public reads at Q25 with fastp, built clones with MiXCR and kept in-frame beta chains. CDR3 protein sequences are deduplicated, and each keeps its most common genes and DNA. None of the V and J calls come from the authors' own analysis; TCRdb made them. Across this sample there are about 400,000 distinct CDR3 sequences, with approximately 15% seen only once. The ten largest clones take up around 14% of the sample.

According to the germline V gene, CDR1 reads ENHRY and CDR2 reads SYGVKD. The CDR3, from cysteine to phenylalanine, totals 16 residues. This entry keeps only the CDR3 DNA: 48 bases, framed from base 1. V loses 2 bases of germline sequence and J loses 6 bases, and the interval between the two ends is 19 bases. A patient counted as having stable Graves' hyperthyroidism if no progression to ophthalmopathy occurred over 18 months of follow-up. Hyperthyroidism patients were aged 18 to 65 years and newly diagnosed, with disease duration of less than 2 months. The study excluded patients with uncontrolled infections, other autoimmune diseases, pregnancy or lactation. Diagnoses relied on clinical symptoms, serum thyroxine and TRAb, thyroid ultrasound and orbital computed tomography. PBMCs were separated from roughly 10 ml of fresh peripheral blood using Ficoll-Paque density gradient centrifugation. Trizol reagent was used to extract total RNA, and RNA quality was then checked on an Agilent 2100 Bioanalyzer.

The research as a whole found: In validation, progression to ophthalmopathy was predicted by the model with approximately 67% sensitivity and 72% to 85% specificity, a median of about 6.4 months before onset. Most expanded thyroid clonotypes (frequency above 0.001) were also found in blood, which suggests that blood repertoires may mirror thyroid immune responses. No statistical method was used to set the sample size in advance, and investigators knew the group allocation. Ophthalmopathy was separated from stable hyperthyroidism by a 13 V-J signature model, with around 88% sensitivity and 81% to 82% specificity obtained in cross-validation and 80%/75% obtained in testing.

This clonotype has only a few counts. Its specific antigen is unknown. No base quality information exists; no much larger clone differs at one position. The sequence joins TRBV10-3 to TRBJ1-2, and TRBD1 may be the D gene, going by 6 matching bases. Sequencing was performed on blood. This TCR derives from a young woman with Graves' hyperthyroidism. CDR3 protein: CAISEGFLRGEDGYTF. The nucleotides read TGTGCCATCAGTGAGGGCTTTCTCAGGGGAGAGGATGGCTACACCTTC.